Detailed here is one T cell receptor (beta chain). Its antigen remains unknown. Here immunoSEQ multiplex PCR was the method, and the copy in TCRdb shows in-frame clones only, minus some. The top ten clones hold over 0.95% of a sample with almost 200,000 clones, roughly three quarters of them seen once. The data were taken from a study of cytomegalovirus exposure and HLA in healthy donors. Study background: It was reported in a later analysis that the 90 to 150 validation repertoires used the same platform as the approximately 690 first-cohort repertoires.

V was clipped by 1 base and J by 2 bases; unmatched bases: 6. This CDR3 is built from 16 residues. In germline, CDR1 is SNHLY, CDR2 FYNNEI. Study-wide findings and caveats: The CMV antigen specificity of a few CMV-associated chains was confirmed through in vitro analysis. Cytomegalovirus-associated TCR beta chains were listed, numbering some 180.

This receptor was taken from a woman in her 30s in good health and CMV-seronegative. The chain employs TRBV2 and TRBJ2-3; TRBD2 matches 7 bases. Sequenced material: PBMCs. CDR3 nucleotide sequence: TGTGCCAGCAGTGAAGACGGGGGGTCCTTCACAGATACGCAGTATTTT. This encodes CASSEDGGSFTDTQYF. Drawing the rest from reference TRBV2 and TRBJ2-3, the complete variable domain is EPEVTQTPSHQVTQMGQEVILRCVPISNHLYFYWYRQILGQKVEFLVSFYNNEISEKSEIFDDQFSVERPDGSNFTLKIRSTKLEDSAMYFCASSEDGGSFTDTQYFGPGTRLTVL.